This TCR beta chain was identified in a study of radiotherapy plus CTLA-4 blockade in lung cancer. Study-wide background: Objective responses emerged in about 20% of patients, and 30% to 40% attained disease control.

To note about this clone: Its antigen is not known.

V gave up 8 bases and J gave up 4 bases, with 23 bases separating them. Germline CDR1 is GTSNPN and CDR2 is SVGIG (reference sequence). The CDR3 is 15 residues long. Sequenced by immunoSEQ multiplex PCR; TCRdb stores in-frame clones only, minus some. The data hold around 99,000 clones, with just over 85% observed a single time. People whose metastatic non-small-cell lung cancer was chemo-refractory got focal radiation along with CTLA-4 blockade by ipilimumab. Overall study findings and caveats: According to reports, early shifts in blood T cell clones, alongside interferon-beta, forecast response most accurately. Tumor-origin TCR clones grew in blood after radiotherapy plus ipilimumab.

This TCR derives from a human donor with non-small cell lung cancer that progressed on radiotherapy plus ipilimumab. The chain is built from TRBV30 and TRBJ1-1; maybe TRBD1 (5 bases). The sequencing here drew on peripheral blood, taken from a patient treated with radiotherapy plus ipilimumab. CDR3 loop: CATKVGGGWGTEAFF. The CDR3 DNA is TGTGCCACCAAAGTTGGGGGTGGTTGGGGCACTGAAGCTTTCTTT. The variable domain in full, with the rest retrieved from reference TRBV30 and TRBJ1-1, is SQTIHQWPATLVQPVGSPLSLECTVEGTSNPNLYWYRQAAGRGLQLLFYSVGIGQISSEVPQNLSASRPQDRQFILSSKKLLLSDSGFYLCATKVGGGWGTEAFFGQGTRLTVV.